This T cell receptor beta chain was found in a study of human T cells and chemical hapten exposure. CDR3 length: 15 amino acids. Germline V CDR1 and CDR2: MNHEY, SVGEGT. After removal of 2 bases from V and 5 bases from J, the junction contained 5 bases not matched to a gene. Documented time point: patch test 2, 6 weeks after DPC sensitization. Documented treatment: therapeutic diphenylcyclopropenone sensitization with weekly scalp DPC. Via MiXCR, TCRdb re-called the RACE reads, giving one row per CDR3 protein. The sample holds some 54,000 distinct CDR3 sequences, less than 10% seen once. The starting material was whole blood, obtained in connection with sensitization to the hapten diphenylcyclopropenone (DPC). This chain uses TRBV6-2 or TRBV6-3 with TRBJ2-5; the match to TRBD2 covers 10 bases. This clonotype was obtained from a woman between 45 and 65 years old with alopecia areata. Some clones in this sample may be carry-over from other donors' samples. In nucleotides, the CDR3 is TGTGCCAGCAGTTACGAGGGACTAGCGATTGAGACCCAGTACTTC. Translation: CASSYEGLAIETQYF.